The 9 T cell receptor beta chains below were found in one sample sequenced in a study of CXCR3-negative and CXCR3-positive naive CD8 T cells. 5' RACE with UMI labels generated the TRB cDNA libraries. Reanalyzing the 5' RACE reads, TCRdb keeps one entry per CDR3 protein, without DNA. The listing contains around 60,000 distinct CDR3 sequences. Sequencing was performed on naive CXCR3- CD8+ T cells from blood. Subset defined: CD45RO-CCR7+CD27+CD95- naive CD8+ T cells lacking CXCR3 (TNR3-). These receptors all come from a human donor in good health. Some clones in this sample may be carry-over from other donors' samples.

The V call is TRBV7-3, the J call TRBJ2-7; checking the TCRdb D call of TRBD1 is not possible without DNA. The CDR3 spans 14 residues. The germline V gene encodes CDR1 SGHTA and CDR2 FQGTGA. The chain's CDR3 is CASSRSGAPYEQYF.

The CDR3 is CASSQPGQGATLVGYEQYF. The V call is TRBV7-9, the J call TRBJ2-7; there is no DNA to check the TCRdb D call of TRBD1. The germline CDR1 and CDR2 sequences are SEHNR and FQNEAQ (reference sequence). This CDR3 is built from 19 residues.

This rearrangement joins TRBV7-9 to TRBJ2-7; TCRdb proposes TRBD1, but this gene call is untestable without DNA. Germline-derived CDR1 and CDR2 are SEHNR and FQNEAQ (reference sequence). The CDR3 extends over 16 amino acids. The chain's CDR3 is CASSQRTGTNSYEQYF.

The chain is built from TRBV10-1 and TRBJ2-5; the TCRdb D gene call, TRBD2, has no DNA to confirm it. Germline V lookup: CDR1 WNHNN, CDR2 SYGVQD (reference sequence). This CDR3 has 17 residues. CDR3 region: CASSESGTSVPPETQYF.

CDR3: CASSSPYLLSGTDTQYF. This rearrangement joins TRBV6-6 to TRBJ2-3; TCRdb's D call of TRBD2 is untestable without DNA. Looked up from germline, CDR1 is MNHNY and CDR2 is SVGAGI (reference sequence). The CDR3 has 17 amino acids.

The genes are TRBV28 and TRBJ2-2; the D call from TCRdb, TRBD1, cannot be confirmed without DNA. Germline values: CDR1 MDHEN, CDR2 SYDVKM. The CDR3 consists of 13 residues. The CDR3 loop reads CASRGQGTGELFF.

The chain joins TRBV14 to TRBJ2-7; as DNA is missing, the TRBD1 call by TCRdb cannot be tested. The CDR3 is 16 residues long. Germline V CDR1 and CDR2: SGHDN, FVKESK. CDR3 in amino acids: CATAPDSWPVIDEQYF. The variable domain in full, completed from reference TRBV14 and TRBJ2-7, reads EAGVTQFPSHSVIEKGQTVTLRCDPISGHDNLYWYRRVMGKEIKFLLHFVKESKQDESGMPNNRFLAERTGGTYSTLKVQPAELEDSGVYFCATAPDSWPVIDEQYFGPGTRLTVT.

The chain joins TRBV4-3 to TRBJ2-7. Germline lookup yields CDR1 LGHNA and CDR2 YSLEER. This CDR3 contains 13 residues. The CDR3 loop reads CASSTGSSYEQYF.

V is TRBV20-1 and J is TRBJ2-1; TCRdb's D gene call, TRBD2, goes unchecked for lack of DNA. The length of the CDR3 is 14 residues. Looked up from germline, CDR1 is DFQATT and CDR2 is SNEGSKA (reference sequence). The CDR3 spells CSASSSASWLEQFF.